This T cell receptor beta chain is from a study of shared clonotypes between healthy human individuals. Findings and limits, study-wide: A reduction in generation probabilities was seen for non-shared clonotypes relative to those shared by all four donors.

Repertoires were generated with immunoSEQ multiplex PCR, while TCRdb's copy carries only in-frame clones and drops some. The table lists roughly 500,000 clones, 90% to 96% of them singletons. This CDR3 contains 20 residues. CDR1 and CDR2 from the germline V gene are KGHSH and LQKENI. J was trimmed by 3 bases and V by 3 bases; bases with no gene match: 18. As regards this clone: What it binds is unknown.

The chain couples TRBV18 to TRBJ2-3; 10 bases fit TRBD2. The sequence was obtained from a woman in her thirties in good health. The sequencing input was naive CD4+ T cells sorted from blood. The subset denotes: CD45RA+ positively selected. The CDR3 nucleotides read TGTGCCAGCTCACCGAGTCTAGCGGGAGATGATTGGGCTTGGACAGATACGCAGTATTTT. This translates into CASSPSLAGDDWAWTDTQYF. The whole variable domain, remainder taken from reference TRBV18 and TRBJ2-3, is NAGVMQNPRHLVRRRGQEARLRCSPMKGHSHVYWYRQLPEEGLKFMVYLQKENIIDESGMPKERFSAEFPKEGPSILRIQQVVRGDSAAYFCASSPSLAGDDWAWTDTQYFGPGTRLTVL.